This paragraph reports one TCR beta chain. The antigen is not known. The entry originates in a study of T cell responses to AZD1222 COVID-19 vaccine. General study results and limits: Researchers report vaccine-associated CD4 TCRs spanning spike, with dominance at 160-218 and 743-854. Females made up more of the donors, who were largely white British, and clonal diversity may have come out too low. Baseline testing showed seropositivity in only a handful of AZD1222 recipients. The reported proportion of spike-specific TCRs targeting unmutated variant regions was nearly half.

Clones were read by immunoSEQ multiplex PCR, and TCRdb kept only the in-frame ones, dropping some. The table has over 100,000 clones, approximately 84% seen once. This CDR3 contains 12 residues. Trimming shortened V by 3 bases and J by 9 bases, and 9 bases separated the two germline ends. This sequence joins TRBV12-3 or TRBV12-4 and TRBJ1-5; the D is unclear. The sequence was collected from an adult in good health. Sequenced here: peripheral blood, sampled on day 0 of AZD1222 vaccination. CDR3 bases: TGTGCCAGCAGTTTTTTGGGCCTGCCCCAGCATTTT. Encoded protein: CASSFLGLPQHF.